This T cell receptor beta chain was profiled in a study of T cells in localized non-small cell lung cancer. Study conclusions and caveats: Among the tissues sampled, uninvolved adjacent lung had the highest T cell clonality, above tumor. Across samples, adjacent lung featured a median around 60 of the top 100 tumor clones. Heterogeneity remains possible, as sequencing covered one tumor region only. Longer overall survival accompanied higher blood T cell density.

The CDR3 is 12 amino acids. V gave up 2 bases and J gave up 9 bases, with 8 bases separating them. CDR1 and CDR2 from the germline V gene are MNHEY and SMNVEV (reference sequence). As concerns this clone: Its matching antigen is unknown.

Method: immunoSEQ multiplex PCR; TCRdb's copy keeps in-frame clones and lacks some. The sample yields around 15,000 clones, 90% seen once. Specimen: peripheral blood mononuclear cells, collected before any cancer treatment. This sequence originates from a woman aged 35 to 70 with stage III lung adenocarcinoma. V usage is TRBV27 and J usage is TRBJ1-5; D is unclear. For the CDR3, the DNA is TGTGCCAGCAGTTTAAGAGGAGGGCCCCAGCATTTT. This translates into CASSLRGGPQHF.